This entry is about one TCR beta chain. CDR1 and CDR2 from the germline V gene are MNHEY and SVGEGT. V lost 6 bases to trimming and J lost 3 bases; unmatched junction nucleotides: 6. This CDR3 comprises 14 residues. The sample comes from a study of blood T cell repertoires in COVID-19. For the study at large: Material from acute and convalescent COVID-19 was sourced from the United States, Italy and Spain.

The assay was immunoSEQ multiplex PCR, and TCRdb's table has in-frame clones only and misses some. The sample has under 150,000 clones, roughly 88% seen once. This chain links TRBV6-2 or TRBV6-3 with TRBJ1-2, with 8 positions matching TRBD1. The source of this sequence is a woman between 65 and 79 years old who had recovered from COVID-19. The sequenced material came from peripheral blood. CDR3 nucleotide sequence: TGTGCCAGCAGCTCCCCGACAGGGGACTATGGCTACACCTTC. It codes for CASSSPTGDYGYTF.